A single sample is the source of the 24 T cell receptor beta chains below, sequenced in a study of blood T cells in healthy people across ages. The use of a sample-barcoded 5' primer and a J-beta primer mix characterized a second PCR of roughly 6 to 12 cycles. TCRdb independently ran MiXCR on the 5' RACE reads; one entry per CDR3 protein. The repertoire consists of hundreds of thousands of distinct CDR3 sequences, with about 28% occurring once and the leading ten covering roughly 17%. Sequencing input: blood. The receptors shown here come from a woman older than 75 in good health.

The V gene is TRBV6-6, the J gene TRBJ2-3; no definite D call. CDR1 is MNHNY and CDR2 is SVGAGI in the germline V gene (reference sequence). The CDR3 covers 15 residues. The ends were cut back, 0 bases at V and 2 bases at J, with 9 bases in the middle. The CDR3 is CASSYSTTFTDTQYF. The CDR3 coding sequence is TGTGCCAGCAGTTACTCGACAACCTTCACAGATACGCAGTATTTT.

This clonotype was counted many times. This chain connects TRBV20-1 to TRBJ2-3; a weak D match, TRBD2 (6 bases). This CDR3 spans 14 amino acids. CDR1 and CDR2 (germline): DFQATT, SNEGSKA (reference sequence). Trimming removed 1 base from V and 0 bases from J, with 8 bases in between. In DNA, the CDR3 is TGCAGTGCTAGAGCCGGGACTAGCACAGATACGCAGTATTTT. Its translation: CSARAGTSTDTQYF.

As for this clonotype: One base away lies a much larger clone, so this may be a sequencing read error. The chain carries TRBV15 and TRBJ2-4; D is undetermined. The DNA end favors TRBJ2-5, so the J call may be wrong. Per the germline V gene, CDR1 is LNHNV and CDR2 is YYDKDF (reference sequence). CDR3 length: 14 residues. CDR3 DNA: TGTGCCACCGGCAGAGAAGGGAACCAAGAGACCCAGTACTTC. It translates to CATGREGNQETQYF.

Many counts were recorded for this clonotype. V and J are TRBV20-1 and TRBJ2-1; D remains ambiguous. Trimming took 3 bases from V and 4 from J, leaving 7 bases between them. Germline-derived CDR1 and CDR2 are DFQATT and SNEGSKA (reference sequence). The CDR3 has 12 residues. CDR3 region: CSASTYYNEQFF. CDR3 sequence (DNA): TGCAGTGCTAGTACATATTACAATGAGCAGTTCTTC.

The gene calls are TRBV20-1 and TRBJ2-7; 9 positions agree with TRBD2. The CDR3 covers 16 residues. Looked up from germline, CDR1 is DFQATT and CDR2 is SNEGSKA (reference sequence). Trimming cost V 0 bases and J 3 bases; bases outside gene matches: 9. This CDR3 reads CSARDTGGGVVYEQYF. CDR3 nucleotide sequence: TGCAGTGCTAGAGATACCGGCGGGGGGGTAGTCTACGAGCAGTACTTC.

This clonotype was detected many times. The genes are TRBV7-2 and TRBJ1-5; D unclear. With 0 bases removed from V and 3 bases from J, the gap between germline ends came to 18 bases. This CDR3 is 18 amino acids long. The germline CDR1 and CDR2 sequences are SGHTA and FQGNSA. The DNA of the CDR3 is TGTGCCAGCAGCTTAGCGCGATTTACGGGCCGATTCAATCAGCCCCAGCATTTT. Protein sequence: CASSLARFTGRFNQPQHF.

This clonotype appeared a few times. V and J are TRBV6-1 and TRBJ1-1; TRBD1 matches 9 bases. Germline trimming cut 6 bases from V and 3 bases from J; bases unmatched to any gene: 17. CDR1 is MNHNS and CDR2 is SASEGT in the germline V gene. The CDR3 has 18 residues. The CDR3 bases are TGTGCCAGCAGCCCGCTTCCGGGACAGGGTAGCTTTGACACTGAAGCTTTCTTT. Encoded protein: CASSPLPGQGSFDTEAFF.

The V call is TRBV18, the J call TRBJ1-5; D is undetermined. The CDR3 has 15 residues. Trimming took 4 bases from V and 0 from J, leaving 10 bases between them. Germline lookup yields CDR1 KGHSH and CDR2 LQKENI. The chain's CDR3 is CASSLQAVSNQPQHF. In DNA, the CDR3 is TGTGCCAGCTCACTTCAGGCGGTTAGCAATCAGCCCCAGCATTTT.

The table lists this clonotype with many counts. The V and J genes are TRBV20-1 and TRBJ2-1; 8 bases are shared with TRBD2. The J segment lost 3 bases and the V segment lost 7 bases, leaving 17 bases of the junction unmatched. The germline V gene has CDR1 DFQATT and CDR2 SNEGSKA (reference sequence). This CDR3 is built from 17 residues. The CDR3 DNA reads TGCAGTGTTCGCCACATTTTAGCGGGGAGCCTCTACAATGAGCAGTTCTTC. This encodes CSVRHILAGSLYNEQFF.

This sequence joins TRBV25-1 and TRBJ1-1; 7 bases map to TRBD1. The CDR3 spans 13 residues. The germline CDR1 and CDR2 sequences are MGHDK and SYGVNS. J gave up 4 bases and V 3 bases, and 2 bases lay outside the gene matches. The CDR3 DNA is TGTGCCAGCAGTGAGACAGGGCTCACTGAAGCTTTCTTT. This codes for CASSETGLTEAFF.

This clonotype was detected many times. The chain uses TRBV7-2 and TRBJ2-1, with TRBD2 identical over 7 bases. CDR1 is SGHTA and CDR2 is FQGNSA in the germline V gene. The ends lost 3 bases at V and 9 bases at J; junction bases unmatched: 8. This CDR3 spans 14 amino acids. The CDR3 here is CASSLSGEPPEQFF. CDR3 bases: TGTGCCAGCAGCTTGAGCGGGGAGCCTCCTGAGCAGTTCTTC.

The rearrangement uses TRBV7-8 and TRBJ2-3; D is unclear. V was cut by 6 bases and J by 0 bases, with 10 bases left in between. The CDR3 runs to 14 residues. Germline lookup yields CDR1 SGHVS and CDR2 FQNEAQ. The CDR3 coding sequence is TGTGCCAGCAGACTGGATCATAGCACAGATACGCAGTATTTT. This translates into CASRLDHSTDTQYF. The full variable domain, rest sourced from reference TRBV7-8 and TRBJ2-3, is GAGVSQSPRYKVAKRGQDVALRCDPISGHVSLFWYQQALGQGPEFLTYFQNEAQLDKSGLPSDRFFAERPEGSVSTLKIQRTQQEDSAVYLCASRLDHSTDTQYFGPGTRLTVL.

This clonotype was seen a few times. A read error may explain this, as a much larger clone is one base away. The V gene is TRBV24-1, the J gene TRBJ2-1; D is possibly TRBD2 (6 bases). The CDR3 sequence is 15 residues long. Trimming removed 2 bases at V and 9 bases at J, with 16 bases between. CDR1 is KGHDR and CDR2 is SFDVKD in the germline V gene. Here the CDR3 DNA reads TGTGCCACCAGTGATTGGGGACTCCGGGGGAGTGAGCAGTTCTTC. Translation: CATSDWGLRGSEQFF.

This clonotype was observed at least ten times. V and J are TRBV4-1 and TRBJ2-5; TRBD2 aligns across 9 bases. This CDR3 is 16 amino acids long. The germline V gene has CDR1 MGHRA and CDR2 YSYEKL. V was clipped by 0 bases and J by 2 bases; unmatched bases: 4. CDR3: CASSQESGGLQETQYF. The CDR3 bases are TGCGCCAGCAGCCAAGAGAGCGGGGGGTTACAAGAGACCCAGTACTTC.

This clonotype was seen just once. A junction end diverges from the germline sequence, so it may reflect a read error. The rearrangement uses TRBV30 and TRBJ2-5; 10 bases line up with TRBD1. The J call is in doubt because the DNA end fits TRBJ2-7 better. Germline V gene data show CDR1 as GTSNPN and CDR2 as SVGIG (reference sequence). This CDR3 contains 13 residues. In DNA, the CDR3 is TGTGCCAGGAGTGGGGACAGGGGCTACGAGCAGTACTTC. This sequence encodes CARSGDRGYEQYF.

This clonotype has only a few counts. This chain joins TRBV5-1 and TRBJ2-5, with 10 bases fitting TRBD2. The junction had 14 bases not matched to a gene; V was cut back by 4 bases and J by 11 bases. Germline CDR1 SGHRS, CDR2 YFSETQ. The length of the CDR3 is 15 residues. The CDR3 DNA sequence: TGCGCCAGCAGCCCGGATAGCGGGGGGTACAATGAGCAGTACTTC. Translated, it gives CASSPDSGGYNEQYF.

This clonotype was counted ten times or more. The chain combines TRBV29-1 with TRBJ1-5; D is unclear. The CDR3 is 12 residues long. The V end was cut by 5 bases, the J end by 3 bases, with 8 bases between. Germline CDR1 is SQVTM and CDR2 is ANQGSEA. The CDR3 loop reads CSVRVNNQPQHF. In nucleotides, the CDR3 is TGCAGCGTTCGGGTAAACAATCAGCCCCAGCATTTT.

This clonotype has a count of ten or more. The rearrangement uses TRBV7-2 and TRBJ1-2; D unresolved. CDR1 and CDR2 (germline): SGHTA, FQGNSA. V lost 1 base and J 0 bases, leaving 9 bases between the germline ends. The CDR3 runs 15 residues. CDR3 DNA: TGTGCCAGCAGCTTAGGGGGTCAACCTAACTATGGCTACACCTTC. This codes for CASSLGGQPNYGYTF.

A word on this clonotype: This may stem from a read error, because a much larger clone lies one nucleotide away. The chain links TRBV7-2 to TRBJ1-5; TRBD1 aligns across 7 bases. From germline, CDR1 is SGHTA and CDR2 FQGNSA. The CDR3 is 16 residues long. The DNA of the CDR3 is TGTGCCAGCAGCTTAAGACAGGGTAGGATTGGTCAGTCCCAGCATTTT. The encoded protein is CASSLRQGRIGQSQHF.

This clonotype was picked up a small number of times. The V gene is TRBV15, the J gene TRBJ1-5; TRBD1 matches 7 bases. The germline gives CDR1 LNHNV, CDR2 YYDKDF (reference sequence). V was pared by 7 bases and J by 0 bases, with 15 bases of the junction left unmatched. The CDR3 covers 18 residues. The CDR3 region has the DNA TGTGCCACCACCCAGGGGGGGGATTCCCGAGTTAGCAATCAGCCCCAGCATTTT. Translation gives CATTQGGDSRVSNQPQHF.

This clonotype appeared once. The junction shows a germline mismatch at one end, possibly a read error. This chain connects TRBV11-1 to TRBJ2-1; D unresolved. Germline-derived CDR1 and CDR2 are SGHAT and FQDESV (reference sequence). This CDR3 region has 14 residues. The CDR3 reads CASRTVRQDETQFF. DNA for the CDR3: TGCGCCAGCCGTACAGTCCGGCAAGATGAGACCCAGTTCTTC. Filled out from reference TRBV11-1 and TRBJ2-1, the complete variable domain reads EAEVAQSPRYKITEKSQAVAFWCDPISGHATLYWYRQILGQGPELLVQFQDESVVDDSQLPKDRFSAERLKGVDSTLKIQPAELGDSAMYLCASRTVRQDETQFFGPGTRLTVL.

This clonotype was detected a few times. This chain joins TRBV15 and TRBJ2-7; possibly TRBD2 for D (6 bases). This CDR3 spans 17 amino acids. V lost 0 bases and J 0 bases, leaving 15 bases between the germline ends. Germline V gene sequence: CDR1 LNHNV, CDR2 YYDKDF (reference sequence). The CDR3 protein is CATSRDMGGWISYEQYF. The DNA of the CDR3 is TGTGCCACCAGCAGAGATATGGGGGGTTGGATCTCCTACGAGCAGTACTTC.

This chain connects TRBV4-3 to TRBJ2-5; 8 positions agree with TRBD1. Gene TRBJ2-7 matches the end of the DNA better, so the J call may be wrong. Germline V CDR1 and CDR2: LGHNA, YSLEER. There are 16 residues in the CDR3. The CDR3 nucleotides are TGCGCCAGCAGCCGAGGTACGACAGGGGAGGTCAACGAGCAGTACTTC. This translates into CASSRGTTGEVNEQYF.

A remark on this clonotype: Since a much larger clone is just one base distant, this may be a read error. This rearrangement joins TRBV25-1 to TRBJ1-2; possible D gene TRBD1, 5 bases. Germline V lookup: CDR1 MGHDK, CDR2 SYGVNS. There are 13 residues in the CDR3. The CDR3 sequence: CASTDPSQGGHTF. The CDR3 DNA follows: TGTGCCAGCACTGATCCCTCCCAGGGTGGCCACACCTTC.